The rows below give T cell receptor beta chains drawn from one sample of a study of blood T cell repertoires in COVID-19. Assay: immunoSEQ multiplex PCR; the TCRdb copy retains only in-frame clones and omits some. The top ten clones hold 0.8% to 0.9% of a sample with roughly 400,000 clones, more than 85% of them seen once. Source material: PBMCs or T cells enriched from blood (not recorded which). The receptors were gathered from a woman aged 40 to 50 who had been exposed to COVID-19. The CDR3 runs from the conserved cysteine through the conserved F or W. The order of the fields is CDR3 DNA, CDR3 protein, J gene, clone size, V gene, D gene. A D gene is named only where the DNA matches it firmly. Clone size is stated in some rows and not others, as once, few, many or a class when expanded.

CDR3nt: TGTGCCAGCAGCCCTTTAATACAGGGGGCATGGAGCACTGAAGCTTTCTTT
CDR3aa: CASSPLIQGAWSTEAFF
j_gene: TRBJ1-1
abundance: .
v_gene: TRBV6-2/TRBV6-3
d_gene: TRBD1

CDR3nt: TGTGCCAGCAGCTTCTATAGCGGGATACTCGCCGGGGAGCTGTTTTTT
CDR3aa: CASSFYSGILAGELFF
j_gene: TRBJ2-2
abundance: .
v_gene: TRBV11-3
d_gene: TRBD2

CDR3nt: TGTGCCAGCAGCTCCGACAGGGGGGTCAATCAGCCCCAGCATTTT
CDR3aa: CASSSDRGVNQPQHF
j_gene: TRBJ1-5
abundance: .
v_gene: TRBV11-1
d_gene: TRBD1

CDR3nt: TGCGCCAGCAGCCGGGGGGCTTCCGGGACATCTAATAACTATGGCTACACCTTC
CDR3aa: CASSRGASGTSNNYGYTF
j_gene: TRBJ1-2
abundance: .
v_gene: TRBV5-1
d_gene: .

CDR3nt: TGTGCCAGCAGCTTAGAGGGGAGGGGCTCTGGAAACACCATATATTTT
CDR3aa: CASSLEGRGSGNTIYF
j_gene: TRBJ1-3
abundance: .
v_gene: TRBV7-9
d_gene: .

CDR3nt: TGTGCCAGCAGCTTGCTCGGAACGGGAGGAGGTATCTATGGCTACACCTTC
CDR3aa: CASSLLGTGGGIYGYTF
j_gene: TRBJ1-2
abundance: .
v_gene: TRBV5-6
d_gene: .

CDR3nt: TGTGCCAGCAGTGAAACAGGACAGGGCTCTGGAAACACCATATATTTT
CDR3aa: CASSETGQGSGNTIYF
j_gene: TRBJ1-3
abundance: .
v_gene: TRBV25-1
d_gene: TRBD1

CDR3nt: TGTGCCAGCAGCCTTCCCACAGGGCTCGGCGGCTACACCTTC
CDR3aa: CASSLPTGLGGYTF
j_gene: TRBJ1-2
abundance: .
v_gene: TRBV7-9
d_gene: .

CDR3nt: TGTGCCAGCTCACCTGGGGTACCGGGACAGGGGACTTCACCCCTCCACTTT
CDR3aa: CASSPGVPGQGTSPLHF
j_gene: TRBJ1-6
abundance: once
v_gene: TRBV18
d_gene: TRBD1

CDR3nt: TGTGCCAGCAGCTTGAGCACCTACAATGAGCAGTTCTTC
CDR3aa: CASSLSTYNEQFF
j_gene: TRBJ2-1
abundance: .
v_gene: TRBV5-4
d_gene: .

CDR3nt: TGTGCCAGCAGTGGAGGACAGGCCCCATATGGCTACACCTTC
CDR3aa: CASSGGQAPYGYTF
j_gene: TRBJ1-2
abundance: .
v_gene: TRBV2
d_gene: TRBD1

CDR3nt: TGTGCCAGCAGCTTGGATGGGACAGGCCGAGTCTATGGCTACACCTTC
CDR3aa: CASSLDGTGRVYGYTF
j_gene: TRBJ1-2
abundance: once
v_gene: TRBV5-4
d_gene: TRBD1

CDR3nt: TGTGCCAGCAGGAGGGGGTCGGGAAGAGTTAATGAAAAACTGTTTTTT
CDR3aa: CASRRGSGRVNEKLFF
j_gene: TRBJ1-4
abundance: .
v_gene: TRBV2
d_gene: .

CDR3nt: TGTGCCTGGAAGCGGGGAGCGAACACTGAAGCTTTCTTT
CDR3aa: CAWKRGANTEAFF
j_gene: TRBJ1-1
abundance: .
v_gene: TRBV30
d_gene: .

CDR3nt: TGTGCCAGCAGCTCCACAGGGAGTTCGGGGAACACTGAAGCTTTCTTT
CDR3aa: CASSSTGSSGNTEAFF
j_gene: TRBJ1-1
abundance: .
v_gene: TRBV11-1
d_gene: .

CDR3nt: TGTGCCAGCAGCTTGAGCCTCACCGGAAACACCATATATTTT
CDR3aa: CASSLSLTGNTIYF
j_gene: TRBJ1-3
abundance: .
v_gene: TRBV6-2/TRBV6-3
d_gene: .

CDR3nt: TGTGCCACCAGTCGGACAGCCTCCTATGGCTACACCTTC
CDR3aa: CATSRTASYGYTF
j_gene: TRBJ1-2
abundance: .
v_gene: TRBV24-1
d_gene: .

CDR3nt: TGTGCCAGCAGCTTGGAGCCACGTGGGGAGCTGTTTTTT
CDR3aa: CASSLEPRGELFF
j_gene: TRBJ2-2
abundance: few
v_gene: TRBV5-4
d_gene: .

CDR3nt: TGTGCCAGCAGTGAATCGCTCGGACAGGGGTCGAATGGCTACACCTTC
CDR3aa: CASSESLGQGSNGYTF
j_gene: TRBJ1-2
abundance: .
v_gene: TRBV6-1
d_gene: TRBD1

CDR3nt: TGCGCCAGCAGCCGTACAGGGGCCTCCTACGAGCAGTACTTC
CDR3aa: CASSRTGASYEQYF
j_gene: TRBJ2-7
abundance: .
v_gene: TRBV4-1
d_gene: TRBD1

CDR3nt: TGCGCCAGCGGACCGACAACAAGCGGCGGGTCGACAAACGATAACCAAGAGACCCAGTACTTC
CDR3aa: CASGPTTSGGSTNDNQETQYF
j_gene: TRBJ2-5
abundance: once
v_gene: TRBV23-1
d_gene: .

CDR3nt: TGTGCCAGTAGTCCCCGACGGGGGGCGGATACGCAGTATTTT
CDR3aa: CASSPRRGADTQYF
j_gene: TRBJ2-3
abundance: .
v_gene: TRBV19
d_gene: .

CDR3nt: TGTGCCAGCGGACCGGACCGACTAGCCAAGGGGAATGAGCAGTTCTTC
CDR3aa: CASGPDRLAKGNEQFF
j_gene: TRBJ2-1
abundance: .
v_gene: TRBV2
d_gene: TRBD2

CDR3nt: TGTGCCTCGACAGGGGCTGGCACCGGGGAGCTGTTTTTT
CDR3aa: CASTGAGTGELFF
j_gene: TRBJ2-2
abundance: .
v_gene: TRBV30
d_gene: TRBD1

CDR3nt: TGTGCCAGTAGTATGCCTGGACAGGGTTTTCCTAGCAATCAGCCCCAGCATTTT
CDR3aa: CASSMPGQGFPSNQPQHF
j_gene: TRBJ1-5
abundance: .
v_gene: TRBV19
d_gene: TRBD1

CDR3nt: TGTGCCAGCAGTCTTGGACTAGCGGGAGTCAGTGAGCAGTTCTTC
CDR3aa: CASSLGLAGVSEQFF
j_gene: TRBJ2-1
abundance: few
v_gene: TRBV6-2/TRBV6-3
d_gene: TRBD2